The T cell receptor (beta chain) under discussion was sequenced for a study of T cells after yellow fever vaccination. Conversion of TCR transcripts into cDNA relied on 5'RACE template switching, which added a universal primer site and UMIs. TCRdb processed the 5' RACE reads anew with MiXCR; each CDR3 protein has one entry. There are approximately 550,000 distinct CDR3 sequences in the sample; roughly a fifth occur only once, and roughly an eighth lies in the top ten. The length of the CDR3 is 14 residues. Germline V gene data show CDR1 as SGHAT and CDR2 as FQDESV (reference sequence). The V and J ends lost 4 bases and 6 bases respectively, with 16 bases between them.

This TCR came from a man younger than 40 who received the YFV17D yellow fever vaccine. The chain combines TRBV11-1 with TRBJ2-7; a possible D gene is TRBD2 (5 bases). The specimen comprised PBMCs, sampled 15 days after the yellow fever booster vaccination. The CDR3 sequence is CASSSTQDRGEQYF. The CDR3 DNA is TGTGCCAGCAGCTCGACTCAGGACCGGGGCGAGCAGTACTTC.